Listed here is a single T cell receptor (beta chain). Its antigen is currently unknown. The data were taken from a study of response to subunit inactivated influenza vaccine. General study points: It was the authors' suggestion that each seasonal influenza vaccination recruits few new T cells.

A single record per CDR3 protein comes from TCRdb applying MiXCR to the RT-PCR reads. The sample holds under 800,000 distinct CDR3 sequences, 14% seen once. V was clipped by 0 bases and J by 5 bases, with 14 bases between them. Germline-derived CDR1 and CDR2 are SGHRS and YFSETQ. This CDR3 comprises 16 residues. The rearrangement links TRBV5-1 to TRBJ1-4; D gene uncertain. The specimen was PBMCs from blood, collected around two weeks before vaccination. This sequence was found in a man aged 50 or older who received an inactivated influenza vaccine. The CDR3 reads CASSLGIGLGNEKLFF. As DNA, the CDR3 is TGCGCCAGCAGCTTGGGGATCGGGTTGGGCAATGAAAAACTGTTTTTT.